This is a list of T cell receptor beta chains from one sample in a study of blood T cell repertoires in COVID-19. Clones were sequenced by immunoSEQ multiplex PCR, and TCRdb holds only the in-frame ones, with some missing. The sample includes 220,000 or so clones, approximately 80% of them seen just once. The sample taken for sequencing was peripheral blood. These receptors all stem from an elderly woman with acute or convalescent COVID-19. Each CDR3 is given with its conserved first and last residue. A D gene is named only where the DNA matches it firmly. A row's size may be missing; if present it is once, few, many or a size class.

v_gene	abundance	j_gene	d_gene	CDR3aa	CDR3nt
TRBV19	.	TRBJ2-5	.	CASSLGPPRETQYF	TGTGCCAGTAGTCTAGGACCCCCTAGAGAGACCCAGTACTTC
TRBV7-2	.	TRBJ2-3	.	CASSPLSDTQYF	TGTGCCAGCAGCCCACTGTCAGATACGCAGTATTTT
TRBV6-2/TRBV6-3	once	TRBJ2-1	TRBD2	CASSYSGRGGRNEQFF	TGTGCCAGCAGTTACTCTGGGCGGGGGGGCCGAAATGAGCAGTTCTTC
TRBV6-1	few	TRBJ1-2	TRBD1	CASSDPGQINYGYTF	TGTGCCAGCAGTGATCCGGGACAGATTAACTATGGCTACACCTTC
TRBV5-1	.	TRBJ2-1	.	CASRRSRSYNEQFF	TGCGCCAGCAGGAGGAGCCGCTCCTACAATGAGCAGTTCTTC
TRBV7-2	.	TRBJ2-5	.	CASSLGPSQETQYF	TGTGCCAGCAGCTTAGGTCCCAGCCAAGAGACCCAGTACTTC
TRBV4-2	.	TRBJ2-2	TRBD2	CASSQVREVNTGELFF	TGTGCCAGCAGCCAAGTACGGGAGGTGAACACCGGGGAGCTGTTTTTT
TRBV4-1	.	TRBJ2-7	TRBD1	CASSQEWLGTGAYEQYF	TGCGCCAGCAGCCAAGAATGGTTAGGGACAGGGGCTTACGAGCAGTACTTC
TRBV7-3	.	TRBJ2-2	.	CASSPRQADKLFF	TGTGCCAGCAGCCCGCGACAGGCAGATAAACTGTTTTTT
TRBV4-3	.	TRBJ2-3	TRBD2	CASSQEASGPDTQYF	TGCGCCAGCAGCCAAGAGGCTAGCGGACCAGATACGCAGTATTTT
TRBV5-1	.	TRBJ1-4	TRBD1	CASSPPGQGQKLFF	TGCGCCAGCAGCCCGCCGGGACAGGGGCAAAAACTGTTTTTT
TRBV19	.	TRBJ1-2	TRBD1	CATATGGLYGYTF	TGTGCCACTGCGACAGGGGGCCTCTATGGCTACACCTTC
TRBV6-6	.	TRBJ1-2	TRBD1	CASSQTGAVGYTF	TGTGCCAGCAGTCAGACAGGGGCGGTTGGCTACACCTTC
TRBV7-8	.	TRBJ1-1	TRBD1	CASSLAGYRGNTEAFF	TGTGCCAGCAGCTTAGCGGGCTACAGGGGGAACACTGAAGCTTTCTTT
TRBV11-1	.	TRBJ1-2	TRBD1	CASSATGGYGYTF	TGTGCCAGCAGCGCGACAGGGGGCTATGGCTACACCTTC
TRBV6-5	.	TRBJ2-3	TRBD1	CASARDRGVDTQYF	TGTGCCAGCGCCCGGGACAGGGGCGTAGATACGCAGTATTTT
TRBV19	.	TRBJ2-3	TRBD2	CASSTGTSGTDTQYF	TGTGCCAGTAGTACCGGGACTAGCGGCACAGATACGCAGTATTTT
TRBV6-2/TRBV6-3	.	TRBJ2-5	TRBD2	CASSRASGRGVFREETQYF	TGTGCCAGCAGTAGGGCCAGCGGGAGGGGTGTTTTCCGGGAAGAGACCCAGTACTTC
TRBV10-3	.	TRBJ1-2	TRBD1	CAISGGQGAYGYTF	TGTGCCATCAGTGGTGGACAGGGGGCCTATGGCTACACCTTC
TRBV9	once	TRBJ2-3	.	CASSVAGSQYDTQYF	TGTGCCAGCAGCGTAGCGGGTTCCCAGTACGATACGCAGTATTTT
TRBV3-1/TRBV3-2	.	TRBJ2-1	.	CASSPDTRMTYNEQFF	TGTGCCAGCAGCCCGGACACCCGAATGACCTACAATGAGCAGTTCTTC
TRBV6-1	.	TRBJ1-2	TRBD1	CASSDRGRYGYTF	TGTGCCAGCAGTGACAGGGGGAGATATGGCTACACCTTC
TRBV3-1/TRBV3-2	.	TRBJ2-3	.	CASVGFVLVTDTQYF	TGTGCCTCCGTTGGTTTCGTCCTAGTGACAGATACGCAGTATTTT
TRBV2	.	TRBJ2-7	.	CASTRWVITVRTYEQYF	TGTGCCAGCACCAGGTGGGTAATCACAGTTCGTACCTACGAGCAGTACTTC
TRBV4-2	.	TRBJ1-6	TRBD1	CASSPWRDRGVSPLHF	TGTGCCAGCAGCCCGTGGAGGGACAGGGGGGTTTCACCCCTCCACTTT
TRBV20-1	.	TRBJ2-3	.	CSATPGTQYF	TGCAGTGCTACCCCGGGTACGCAGTATTTT
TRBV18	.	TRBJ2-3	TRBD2	CASSPSGGRTDTQYF	TGTGCCAGCTCACCTAGCGGGGGGCGCACAGATACGCAGTATTTT
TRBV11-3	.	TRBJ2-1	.	CASSLMGAQHEQFF	TGTGCCAGCAGCTTAATGGGGGCGCAGCATGAGCAGTTCTTC
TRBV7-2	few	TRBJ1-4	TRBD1	CASSLGQGASEKLFF	TGTGCCAGCAGCCTGGGACAGGGGGCTAGTGAAAAACTGTTTTTT
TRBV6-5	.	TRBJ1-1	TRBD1	CASISRGDEAFF	TGTGCCAGCATTTCCAGGGGGGATGAAGCTTTCTTT
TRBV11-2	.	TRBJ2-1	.	CASSQSDNEQFF	TGTGCCAGCAGCCAATCAGACAATGAGCAGTTCTTC
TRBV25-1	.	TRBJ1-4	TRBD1	CASSVVGQGYTNEKLFF	TGTGCCAGCAGTGTTGTAGGACAGGGGTACACTAATGAAAAACTGTTTTTT
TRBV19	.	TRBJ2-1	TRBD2	CASSIVSGGAHNEQFF	TGTGCCAGTAGTATAGTATCGGGGGGGGCCCACAATGAGCAGTTCTTC
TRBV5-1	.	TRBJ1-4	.	CASSLGGRNEKLFF	TGCGCCAGCAGCTTGGGGGGGCGGAATGAAAAACTGTTTTTT
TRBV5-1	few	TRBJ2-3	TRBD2	CASSLGLAGDSTDTQYF	TGCGCCAGCAGCTTGGGGCTAGCGGGAGACTCTACAGATACGCAGTATTTT
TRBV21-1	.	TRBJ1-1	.	CASSKPKTGVNTEAFF	TGTGCCAGCAGCAAACCAAAGACAGGAGTGAACACTGAAGCTTTCTTT
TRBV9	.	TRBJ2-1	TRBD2	CASSPEGLAVYNEQFF	TGTGCCAGCAGCCCTGAAGGACTAGCGGTATACAATGAGCAGTTCTTC